The entry below describes one TCR beta chain. Its cognate antigen has yet to be identified. No qualities accompany the bases; no much larger clone lies one base away. The same CDR3 arises from other DNA sequences in this sample as well. The data were taken from a study of shared clonotypes between healthy human individuals (dated by TCRdb to 2020 to 2022). Background for the entire study: A few men and a couple of women, aged 18 to 49 years, made up the cohort. Per donor, leukapheresis produced somewhere between about 0.85 and 9.5 billion PBMCs. For each donor, CD4 naive and CD4 memory were each run on three plates, CD8 naive on two plates, and CD8 memory on one plate. To estimate repertoire size and how much clonotypes are shared between individuals, the study performed deep sequencing of blood TCR repertoires from 4 to 6 healthy adults. To increase sequencing depth and limit assay-specific biases, different laboratories used diverse techniques to prepare libraries and sequence TCR repertoires.

Using the deep immunoSEQ assay, multiplex PCR amplified TCR CDR3 regions from genomic DNA. Extracted genomic DNA from each cell subset was spread evenly across all wells of several immunoSEQ 96-well plates, with each plate serving as a replicate. Each replicate PCR for sorted subsets received around 200 ng genomic DNA, equal to roughly 29,000 T cell genomes. The purified libraries were quantified using a Qubit 3.0 fluorometer, sized with a Bioanalyzer 2100, and then quantified again using the KAPA Library Quantification kit. Each immunoSEQ 96-well plate was sequenced on its own single-read 150-cycle Illumina NextSeq 550 flow cell. The study's own analysis went as follows. Because only junctional sequences without quality scores were contained in the immunoSEQ output, filtering matching that applied to full-length reads could not be performed. Sequences were annotated with PyIR, a Python wrapper for IgBLAST v1.9, using IMGT germline references to assign V/J genes and CDR3. Reads were removed for weak V/J assignments (E-value above 1e-6), missing CDR3, stop codons, out-of-frame junctions, or ambiguous translated residues. V3J clonotypes were defined as sequences sharing an identical inferred V gene, J gene, and CDR3 amino acid sequence. Percentage overlap between repertoires was calculated by dividing the number of shared unique clonotypes by the size of the smaller repertoire. Three approaches were used to assess repertoire richness: RTK rarefaction, the Chao1 estimator, and Recon v2.1 estimates of unobserved clonotypes. OLGA was used to compute generation probabilities for all TCRbeta clonotypes that the gDNA method yielded from a few donors. TCRdb limited this immuneACCESS table to in-frame rearrangements with V and J called. A share of clones is missing; checked studies link under half to unresolved V genes, and the rest is unexplained. The D gene and trimming were derived from the DNA, and the V and J assignments and clone size from that table. In all, the sample holds 950,000 to 1,100,000 clones, and under 80% of those were seen once. Together, the top ten hold 1.4% of the sample.

General findings and caveats noted by the study authors: Because the study included a small number of donors, the genetic and exposure-history diversity represented was limited. Based on pairwise subsampling, the degree of clonotype sharing among donors was expected to be affected by sequencing depth. Compared with non-shared clonotypes, clonotypes shared by all four sorted-subset donors had higher generation probabilities. Incomplete sequencing was indicated by rarefaction of sorted-subset datasets, despite the large sequencing depth. Sampling was restricted to blood, and TCR repertoires in tissues likely differ from the TCR repertoires found in blood. About 5% of naive CD4, 3.5% of naive CD8, 2.3% of memory CD4, and over 0.35% of memory CD8 clonotypes were shared across several donors. Naive subsets generally had larger estimated clonotype richness than memory subsets.

The donors were healthy, HIV-negative adults who had no recently reported acute infections or vaccinations. All donors were Caucasian adults living in Nashville, Tennessee, USA. CD4+ T cells were enriched through magnetic negative selection, after which naive cells were positively selected on CD45RA and the remaining negative fraction served as the memory subset. Blood was collected by leukapheresis, and PBMCs were isolated by Ficoll-Histopaque density gradient centrifugation and then cryopreserved in liquid nitrogen vapor phase. Analytical flow cytometry was used to check the purity and quantity of every magnetically sorted T cell population. Genomic DNA was isolated from each sorted fraction and quantified by UV absorbance on a Nanodrop 2000c. The germline V gene provides CDR1 SGHRS and CDR2 YFSETQ. V trim: 5 bases; J trim: 4 bases; unmatched bases: 9. Counted from cysteine to phenylalanine, this CDR3 has 15 amino acids. Only the CDR3 part of the read is kept: 45 bases, read in frame from the first base.

The receptor chain draws on TRBV5-1 and TRBJ2-3; 8 bases in between match TRBD2. This TCR came from a young man in good health. The sequenced material came from memory CD4+ T cells sorted from blood. In light of the paper, this sample's cell subset or site label describes: CD45RA-negative fraction. The CDR3 is CASSLSGRGPDTQYF. The DNA reads as follows: TGCGCCAGCAGTCTCAGCGGGAGAGGTCCAGATACGCAGTATTTT.